A selection of T cell receptor beta chains follows, all from one sample in a study of technical replicates of blood from several donors. Libraries were prepared by immunoSEQ multiplex PCR; TCRdb keeps only in-frame clonotypes and omits some of them. The sample holds 14,000 or so clones; around 80% are singletons and the top ten take about 11%. The specimen sequenced was PBMCs. The receptor source for this set is a human donor in good health. Each CDR3 is given with its conserved first and last residue. A D gene is named only where the DNA matches it firmly. Clone size is shown for a subset of rows, as once, few, many or a class of expanded clone.

clone size: NA; V gene: TRBV6-1; J gene: TRBJ2-3; D gene: TRBD2; CDR3 protein: CASSEISTSGGVDTQYF; CDR3 DNA: TGTGCCAGCAGTGAAATTTCGACTAGCGGAGGTGTAGATACGCAGTATTTT
clone size: NA; V gene: TRBV7-9; J gene: TRBJ1-2; D gene: NA; CDR3 protein: CASSLAQYGYTF; CDR3 DNA: TGTGCCAGCAGCTTAGCACAGTATGGCTACACCTTC
clone size: NA; V gene: TRBV18; J gene: TRBJ2-3; D gene: TRBD1; CDR3 protein: CASSPLTGVDTQYF; CDR3 DNA: TGTGCCAGCTCACCGCTTACAGGGGTTGATACGCAGTATTTT
clone size: NA; V gene: TRBV18; J gene: TRBJ1-2; D gene: NA; CDR3 protein: CASSPPGQPNYGYTF; CDR3 DNA: TGTGCCAGCTCACCACCGGGGCAGCCTAACTATGGCTACACCTTC
clone size: NA; V gene: TRBV6-1; J gene: TRBJ2-3; D gene: TRBD2; CDR3 protein: CASSEAPGRAADTQYF; CDR3 DNA: TGTGCCAGCAGTGAAGCACCCGGGAGGGCCGCAGATACGCAGTATTTT
clone size: NA; V gene: TRBV21-1; J gene: TRBJ1-5; D gene: NA; CDR3 protein: CASSKGQGQPQHF; CDR3 DNA: TGTGCCAGCAGCAAAGGACAGGGGCAGCCCCAGCATTTT
clone size: NA; V gene: TRBV27; J gene: TRBJ1-6; D gene: NA; CDR3 protein: CASRAAAHSPLHF; CDR3 DNA: TGTGCCAGCAGGGCGGCCGCTCATTCACCCCTCCACTTT
clone size: NA; V gene: TRBV7-7; J gene: TRBJ2-7; D gene: NA; CDR3 protein: CASSPGPGAEQYF; CDR3 DNA: TGTGCCAGCAGCCCCGGGCCGGGAGCCGAGCAGTACTTC
clone size: NA; V gene: TRBV30; J gene: TRBJ2-1; D gene: NA; CDR3 protein: CAWSAASVIYNEQFF; CDR3 DNA: TGTGCCTGGAGTGCGGCTAGCGTTATCTACAATGAGCAGTTCTTC
clone size: NA; V gene: TRBV28; J gene: TRBJ2-1; D gene: TRBD2; CDR3 protein: CASTTGQREYNEQFF; CDR3 DNA: TGTGCCAGCACCACTGGGCAGCGGGAGTACAATGAGCAGTTCTTC
clone size: NA; V gene: TRBV11-2; J gene: TRBJ2-1; D gene: TRBD2; CDR3 protein: CASKTSGINEQFF; CDR3 DNA: TGTGCCAGCAAGACTAGCGGGATTAATGAGCAGTTCTTC
clone size: NA; V gene: TRBV6-1; J gene: TRBJ2-5; D gene: TRBD2; CDR3 protein: CASTRGLGETQYF; CDR3 DNA: TGTGCCAGCACGCGGGGGTTAGGAGAGACCCAGTACTTC
clone size: NA; V gene: TRBV7-2; J gene: TRBJ2-7; D gene: NA; CDR3 protein: CASSATSKSYEQYF; CDR3 DNA: TGTGCCAGCAGCGCCACCTCTAAGTCCTACGAGCAGTACTTC
clone size: NA; V gene: TRBV13; J gene: TRBJ2-7; D gene: NA; CDR3 protein: CASSRGGEQYF; CDR3 DNA: TGTGCCAGCAGCCGAGGGGGCGAGCAGTACTTC
clone size: NA; V gene: TRBV6-5; J gene: TRBJ2-7; D gene: TRBD2; CDR3 protein: CASSTQHGGGGEQYF; CDR3 DNA: TGTGCCAGCAGCACTCAACATGGCGGGGGTGGAGAGCAGTACTTC
clone size: NA; V gene: TRBV27; J gene: TRBJ1-4; D gene: NA; CDR3 protein: CASSLQGTNEKLFF; CDR3 DNA: TGTGCCAGCAGTTTACAGGGAACTAATGAAAAACTGTTTTTT
clone size: NA; V gene: TRBV4-2; J gene: TRBJ2-1; D gene: NA; CDR3 protein: CASSQQTTYNEQFF; CDR3 DNA: TGTGCCAGCAGCCAACAGACTACATACAATGAGCAGTTCTTC
clone size: NA; V gene: TRBV19; J gene: TRBJ2-2; D gene: TRBD2; CDR3 protein: CASSAGGVGELFF; CDR3 DNA: TGTGCCAGTAGCGCGGGGGGTGTCGGGGAGCTGTTTTTT
clone size: NA; V gene: TRBV6-1; J gene: TRBJ2-1; D gene: NA; CDR3 protein: CASSEAASIPYNEQFF; CDR3 DNA: TGTGCCAGCAGTGAAGCGGCTAGTATCCCCTACAATGAGCAGTTCTTC
clone size: NA; V gene: TRBV2; J gene: TRBJ1-5; D gene: NA; CDR3 protein: CASRGTNSNQPQHF; CDR3 DNA: TGTGCCAGCAGGGGGACTAATAGCAATCAGCCCCAGCATTTT
clone size: NA; V gene: TRBV30; J gene: TRBJ2-2; D gene: TRBD2; CDR3 protein: CAWSVPPGLAGGRGNGELFF; CDR3 DNA: TGTGCCTGGAGTGTACCCCCGGGACTAGCGGGAGGGAGGGGGAACGGGGAGCTGTTTTTT
clone size: few; V gene: TRBV9; J gene: TRBJ1-5; D gene: NA; CDR3 protein: CASSADQPQHF; CDR3 DNA: TGTGCCAGCAGCGCGGATCAGCCCCAGCATTTT
clone size: NA; V gene: TRBV28; J gene: TRBJ2-7; D gene: NA; CDR3 protein: CASARTVASFYEQYF; CDR3 DNA: TGTGCCAGCGCTAGAACCGTGGCTAGTTTTTACGAGCAGTACTTC